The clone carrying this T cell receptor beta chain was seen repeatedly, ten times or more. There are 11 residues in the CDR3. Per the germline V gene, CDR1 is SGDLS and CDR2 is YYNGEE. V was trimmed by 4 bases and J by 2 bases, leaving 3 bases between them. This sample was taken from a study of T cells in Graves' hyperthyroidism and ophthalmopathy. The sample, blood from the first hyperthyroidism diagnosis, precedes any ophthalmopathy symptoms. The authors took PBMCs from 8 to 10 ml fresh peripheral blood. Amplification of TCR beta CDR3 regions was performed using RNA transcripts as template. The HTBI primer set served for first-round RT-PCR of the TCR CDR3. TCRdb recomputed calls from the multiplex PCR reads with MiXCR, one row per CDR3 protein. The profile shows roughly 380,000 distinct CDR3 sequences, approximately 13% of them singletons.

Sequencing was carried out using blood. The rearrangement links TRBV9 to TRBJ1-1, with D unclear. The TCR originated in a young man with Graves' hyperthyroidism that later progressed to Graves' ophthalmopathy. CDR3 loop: CASSTNTEAFF. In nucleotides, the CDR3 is TGTGCCAGCAGCACTAACACTGAAGCTTTCTTT.